This entry describes one T cell receptor beta chain. Its specificity is not known. Treatment denoted: around 19 received Ad26.COV2.S at low or high dose, single or two shots; several received placebo; per-sample allocation not given. Sample collection was performed on day 63 after the first vaccine or placebo injection. TCRdb's table, derived via immunoSEQ multiplex PCR, lists solely in-frame clones and lacks some. Here the sample spans 380,000 or so clones, 65% to 90% being singletons. These data belong to a study of Ad26.COV2.S vaccination and SARS-CoV-2 variants. Study-wide points: Breadth of non-spike TCRs did not differ between vaccinees and placebo recipients. There was reportedly substantial breadth in spike-specific CD8+ and CD4+ T cell responses after vaccination. From the TCR breadth and depth analyses, total T cell responses may have been underestimated.

Here the sequenced sample was peripheral blood, taken in a trial of Ad26.COV2.S vaccine versus placebo. This sequence originates from a person between 18 and 65 years old who received the Ad26.COV2.S COVID-19 vaccine or a placebo.

The chain's CDR3 is CASSQDRVGSPLHF. CDR3 nucleotides: TGCGCCAGCAGCCAGGACAGGGTCGGCTCACCCCTCCACTTT. The chain carries TRBV5-1 and TRBJ1-6; 8 bases match TRBD1. CDR3 length equals 14 residues. The V gene's germline CDR1 is SGHRS and CDR2 YFSETQ. V trimming: 4 bases; J trimming: 10 bases; junction bases outside the gene matches: 7. The full variable domain, in which reference TRBV5-1 and TRBJ1-6 provide the parts outside the CDR3, is KAGVTQTPRYLIKTRGQQVTLSCSPISGHRSVSWYQQTPGQGLQFLFEYFSETQRNKGNFPGRFSGRQFSNSRSEMNVSTLELGDSALYLCASSQDRVGSPLHFGNGTRLTVT.